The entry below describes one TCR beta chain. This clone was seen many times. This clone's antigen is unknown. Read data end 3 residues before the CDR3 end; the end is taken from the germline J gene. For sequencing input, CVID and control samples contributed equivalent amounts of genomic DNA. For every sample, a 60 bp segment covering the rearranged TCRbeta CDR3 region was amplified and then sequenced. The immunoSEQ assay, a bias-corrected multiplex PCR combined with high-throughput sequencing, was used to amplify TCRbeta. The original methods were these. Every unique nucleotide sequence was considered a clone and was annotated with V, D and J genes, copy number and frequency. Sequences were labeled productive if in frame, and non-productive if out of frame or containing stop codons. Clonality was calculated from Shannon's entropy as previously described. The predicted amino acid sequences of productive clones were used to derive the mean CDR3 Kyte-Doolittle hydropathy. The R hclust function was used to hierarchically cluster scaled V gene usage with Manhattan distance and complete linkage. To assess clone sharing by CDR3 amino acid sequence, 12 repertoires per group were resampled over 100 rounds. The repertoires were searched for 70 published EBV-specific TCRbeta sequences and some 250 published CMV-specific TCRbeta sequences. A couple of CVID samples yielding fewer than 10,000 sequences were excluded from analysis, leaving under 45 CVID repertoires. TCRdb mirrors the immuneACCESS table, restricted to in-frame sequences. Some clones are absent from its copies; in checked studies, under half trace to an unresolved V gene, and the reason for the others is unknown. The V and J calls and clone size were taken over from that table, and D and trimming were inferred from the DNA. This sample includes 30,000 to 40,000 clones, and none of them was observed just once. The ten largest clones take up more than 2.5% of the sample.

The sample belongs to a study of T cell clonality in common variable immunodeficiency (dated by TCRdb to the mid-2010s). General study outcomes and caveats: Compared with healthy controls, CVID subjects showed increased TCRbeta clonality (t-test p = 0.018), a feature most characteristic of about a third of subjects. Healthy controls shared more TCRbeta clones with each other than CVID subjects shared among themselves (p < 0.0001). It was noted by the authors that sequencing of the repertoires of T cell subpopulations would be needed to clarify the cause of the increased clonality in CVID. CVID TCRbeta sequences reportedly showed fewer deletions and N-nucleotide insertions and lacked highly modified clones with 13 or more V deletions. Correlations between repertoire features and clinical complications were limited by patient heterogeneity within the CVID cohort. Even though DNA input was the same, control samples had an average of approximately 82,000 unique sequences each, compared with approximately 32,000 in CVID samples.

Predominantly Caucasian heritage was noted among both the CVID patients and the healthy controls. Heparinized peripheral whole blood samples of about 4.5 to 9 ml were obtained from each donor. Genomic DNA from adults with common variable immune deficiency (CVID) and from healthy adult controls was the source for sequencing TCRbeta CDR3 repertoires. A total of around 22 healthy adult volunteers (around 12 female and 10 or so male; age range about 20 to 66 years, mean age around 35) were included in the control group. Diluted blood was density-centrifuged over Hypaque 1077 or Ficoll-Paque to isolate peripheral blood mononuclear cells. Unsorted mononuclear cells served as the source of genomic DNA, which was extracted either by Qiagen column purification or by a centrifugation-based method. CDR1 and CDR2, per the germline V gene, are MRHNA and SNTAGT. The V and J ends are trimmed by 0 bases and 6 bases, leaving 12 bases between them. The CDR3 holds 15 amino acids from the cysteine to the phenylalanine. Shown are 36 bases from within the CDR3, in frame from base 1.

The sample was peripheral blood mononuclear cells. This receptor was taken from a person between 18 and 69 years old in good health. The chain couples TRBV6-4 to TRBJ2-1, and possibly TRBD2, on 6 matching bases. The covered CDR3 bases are TGTGCCAGCAGTGACTCAACTAGCCCAGGCAATGAG. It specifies CASSDSTSPGNE. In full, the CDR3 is CASSDSTSPGNEQFF.